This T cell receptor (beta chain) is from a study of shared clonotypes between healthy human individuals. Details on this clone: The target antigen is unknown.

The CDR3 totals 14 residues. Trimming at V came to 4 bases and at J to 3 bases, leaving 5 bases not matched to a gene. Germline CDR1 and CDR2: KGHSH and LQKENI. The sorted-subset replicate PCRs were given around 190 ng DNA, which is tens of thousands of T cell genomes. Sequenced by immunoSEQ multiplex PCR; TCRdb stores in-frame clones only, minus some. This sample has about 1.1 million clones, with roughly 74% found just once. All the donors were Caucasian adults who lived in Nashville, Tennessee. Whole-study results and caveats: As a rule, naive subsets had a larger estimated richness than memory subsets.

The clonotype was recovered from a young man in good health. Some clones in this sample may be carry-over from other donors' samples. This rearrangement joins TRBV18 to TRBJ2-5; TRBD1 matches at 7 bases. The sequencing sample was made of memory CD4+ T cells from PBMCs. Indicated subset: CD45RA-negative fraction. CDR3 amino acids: CASSQGQIEETQYF. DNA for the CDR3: TGTGCCAGCTCACAGGGACAGATTGAAGAGACCCAGTACTTC.